The T cell receptor (beta chain) described here comes from a study of blood T cells in healthy people across ages. Across the whole study: Capturing about one barcoded beta molecule per two T cells was achieved by template switching.

The germline V gene has CDR1 SQVTM and CDR2 ANQGSEA. Trimming removed 6 bases at V and 5 bases at J, with 13 bases between. The CDR3 sequence is 12 residues long. This clonotype was counted a few times. Its antigen is still unknown. Study-wide findings and caveats: There was a strong correlation between TCR beta diversity and naive T cell percentage.

A second PCR of 7 to 11 cycles used a sample-barcoded 5' primer and a J-beta primer mix. A tag from a template-switch adaptor with 12 random nucleotides marked each cDNA molecule. Sequencing recovered at least 3 million CDR3-containing paired-end reads from each sample. MiXCR was run by TCRdb on the 5' RACE reads, yielding one entry per CDR3 protein. The sample holds roughly 500,000 distinct CDR3 sequences, 25% to 30% seen once. The source of this sequence is a woman between 70 and 85 years old in good health. The chain has TRBV29-1 and TRBJ1-2, with D hard to call. Sample: blood. Written as DNA, the CDR3 is TGCAGCGTCTCTCAGGTGGATTATGGCTACACCTTC. This sequence encodes CSVSQVDYGYTF.